This T cell receptor beta chain came from a study of shared clonotypes between healthy human individuals (dated by TCRdb to about 2020). For the study in its entirety: A couple of women and a few men aged 18 to 49 years were included in the cohort. To estimate repertoire size and how much clonotype sharing occurs between individuals, the study deeply sequenced the blood TCR repertoires of five healthy adults. Between about 0.85 and 10 billion PBMCs per donor were obtained by leukapheresis. Libraries were prepared and TCR repertoires were sequenced by different laboratories using diverse techniques, in order to increase sequencing depth and limit assay-specific biases.

TCR CDR3 regions were amplified from genomic DNA by multiplex PCR using the deep immunoSEQ assay. Genomic DNA extracted from each cell subset was distributed evenly over all wells of several immunoSEQ 96-well plates, and each plate served as one replicate. For unsorted PBMC, approximately 0.3 ug of genomic DNA, equivalent to about 30,000 T cell genomes, went into each replicate PCR. Genomic DNA from unsorted PBMC was sequenced over ten immunoSEQ deep assay plates. The purified libraries were quantified using a Qubit 3.0 fluorometer, sized with a Bioanalyzer 2100, and then quantified again using the KAPA Library Quantification kit. Each immunoSEQ 96-well plate was sequenced on its own single-read 150-cycle Illumina NextSeq 550 flow cell. Regarding the original processing steps: Because only junctional sequences without quality scores were contained in the immunoSEQ output, filtering matching that applied to full-length reads could not be performed. Sequences were annotated with PyIR, a Python wrapper for IgBLAST v1.9, using IMGT germline references to assign V/J genes and CDR3. Reads were removed for weak V/J assignments (E-value above 1e-6), missing CDR3, stop codons, out-of-frame junctions, or ambiguous translated residues. V3J clonotypes were defined as sequences sharing an identical inferred V gene, J gene, and CDR3 amino acid sequence. The percentage overlap between two repertoires was calculated by dividing the number of shared unique clonotypes by the size of the smaller repertoire. RTK rarefaction, the Chao1 estimator, and Recon v2.1 estimates of unobserved clonotypes were used to assess repertoire richness. In its TCRdb copy, this immuneACCESS table keeps in-frame sequences only and misses some clones. Where compared with another copy, unresolved V genes explain less than half of these, and the others have no known cause. V and J calls and clone size come straight from that table; D and trimming were deduced from the DNA. The table for this sample lists fewer than 600,000 clones; around 79% of them were counted only once. 10% to 15% of the sample belongs to the ten largest clones.

As for this clone: The target of this receptor is not known. Base qualities are not provided; no much larger clone lies one nucleotide away.

V and J are trimmed by 0 bases and 2 bases, and the gene matches miss 2 bases of the junction. The CDR3 numbers 15 residues from cysteine through phenylalanine. Only the CDR3 portion is preserved as DNA: 45 bases, with reading frame beginning at the first base. The germline V gene (reference sequence) yields MNHEY for CDR1 and SMNVEV for CDR2. What the authors observed across the whole study: Because the study included a small number of donors, the genetic and exposure-history diversity represented was limited. Pairwise subsampling led to the expectation that sequencing depth would affect the degree of clonotype sharing among donors. Only blood was sampled, and tissue TCR repertoires likely differ from those in blood.

The donors were healthy, HIV-negative adults with no recently reported acute infections or vaccinations. Every donor was a Caucasian adult living in Nashville, Tennessee, USA. For unsorted samples, some 100 million PBMCs were counted and genomic DNA was extracted with the QIAamp DNA Blood Mini kit. Blood was collected by leukapheresis, and PBMCs were isolated by Ficoll-Histopaque density gradient centrifugation and then cryopreserved in liquid nitrogen vapor phase. The rearrangement combines TRBV27 with TRBJ2-7, and 9 junctional nucleotides match TRBD2. The origin of this receptor is a woman aged 40 to 55 in good health. Some clones in this sample may be carry-over from other donors' samples. Sequencing input: PBMCs. The CDR3 region has the sequence CASSLSTSGAYEQYF. The DNA sequence reads TGTGCCAGCAGTTTATCGACTAGCGGAGCCTACGAGCAGTACTTC.